This T cell receptor (beta chain) was obtained from a study of identical twins. Trimming cost V 8 bases and J 1 base, with 13 bases left between them. The CDR3 sequence is 14 residues long. Each CDR3 protein gets one entry after TCRdb re-called the 5' RACE reads with MiXCR. Of nearly 650,000 distinct CDR3 sequences in the sample, 7% to 7.5% were seen once. Study-wide points: It was cross-sectional statistical analysis, not following the same donors, that the conclusions relied on. Abundant beta clonotypes from cord blood bore fewer insertions; memory repertoires lacked this pattern. Twins shared out-of-frame alpha sequences with excess low generation probability. Among monozygotic twins, out-of-frame TCR alpha sharing exceeded what models predicted.

This clonotype was observed many times. Its antigen is still unknown. The same sample was also studied in work on yellow fever vaccine responses in identical twins.

This chain connects TRBV12-3 or TRBV12-4 to TRBJ2-3, with D possibly being TRBD2 (6 bases). The source of this sequence is a woman between 18 and 29 years old in good health. Sequenced input: PBMCs. The CDR3 reads CASWEAGRTDTQYF. The CDR3 DNA follows: TGTGCCAGCTGGGAGGCCGGACGCACAGATACGCAGTATTTT.